The clone carrying this TCR beta chain was seen ten or more times. No antigen is known for it. The CDR3 totals 16 residues. The germline V and J ends were trimmed by 2 bases and 3 bases, with 16 bases remaining between them. CDR1 is SNHLY and CDR2 is FYNNEI in the germline V gene. The data are from a study of T-cell memory formation after mild COVID-19. Findings and caveats of the study: Within pre-infection memory, some responding clones were found, suggesting cross-reactive memory joined.

TCRdb reanalysed the 5' RACE reads using MiXCR and keeps one entry per CDR3 protein. Found here are under 700,000 distinct CDR3 sequences, roughly 22% of them singletons; the top ten hold 9.5% to 15%. The rearrangement joins TRBV2 to TRBJ1-2, with D hard to call. The sample was PBMCs or a T cell subset sorted from them (not recorded which). The sequence came from an adult woman who had mild COVID-19 (a few samples of this study predate the infection). Cell type and time point are not known. The CDR3 coding sequence is TGTGCCAGCAGTGAATCTCCCCCCCGGGCGGACTATGGCTACACCTTC. Translation gives CASSESPPRADYGYTF.